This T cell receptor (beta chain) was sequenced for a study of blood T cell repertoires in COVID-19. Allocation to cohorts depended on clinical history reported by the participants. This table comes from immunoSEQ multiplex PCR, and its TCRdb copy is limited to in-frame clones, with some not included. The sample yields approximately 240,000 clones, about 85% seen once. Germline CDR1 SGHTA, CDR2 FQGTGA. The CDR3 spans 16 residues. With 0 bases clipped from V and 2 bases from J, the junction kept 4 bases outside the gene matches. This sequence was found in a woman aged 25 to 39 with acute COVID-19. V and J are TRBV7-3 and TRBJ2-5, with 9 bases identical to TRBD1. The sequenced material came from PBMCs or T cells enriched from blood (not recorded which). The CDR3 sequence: CASSLTPDRGQETQYF. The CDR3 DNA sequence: TGTGCCAGCAGCTTAACCCCAGACAGGGGGCAAGAGACCCAGTACTTC.